This T cell receptor (beta chain) was recorded in a study of CXCR3-negative and CXCR3-positive naive CD8 T cells. Findings and limits, study-wide: Once cells were cryopreserved, CXCR3 expression went down partly, and most assays used fresh PBMCs.

CDR1 DFQATT and CDR2 SNEGSKA come from the germline V gene (reference sequence). The CDR3 is made up of 13 amino acids. On this clonotype itself: The target antigen is unknown.

The authors made the TRB cDNA libraries by 5' RACE using UMI labels. TCRdb re-called the 5' RACE reads, yielding one record per CDR3 amino acid sequence without DNA. The sample includes approximately 45,000 distinct CDR3 sequences. The J gene is TRBJ1-2, the V gene TRBV20-1; the D call of TRBD1 rests on TCRdb alone, since no DNA is present to check it. This receptor was taken from a human donor in good health. Some clones in this sample may be carry-over from other donors' samples. Source material: memory CD8+ T cells from blood. The CDR3 protein is CSVDRPSNYGYTF.